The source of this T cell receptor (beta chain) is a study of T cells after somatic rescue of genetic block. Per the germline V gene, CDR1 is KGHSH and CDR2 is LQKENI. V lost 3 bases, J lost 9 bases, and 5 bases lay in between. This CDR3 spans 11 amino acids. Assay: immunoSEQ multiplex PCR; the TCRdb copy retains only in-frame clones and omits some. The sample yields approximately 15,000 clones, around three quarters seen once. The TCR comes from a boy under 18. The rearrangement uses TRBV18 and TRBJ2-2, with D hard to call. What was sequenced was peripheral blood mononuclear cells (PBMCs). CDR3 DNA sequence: TGTGCCAGCTCACCCTCGAGGGAGCTGTTTTTT. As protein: CASSPSRELFF.